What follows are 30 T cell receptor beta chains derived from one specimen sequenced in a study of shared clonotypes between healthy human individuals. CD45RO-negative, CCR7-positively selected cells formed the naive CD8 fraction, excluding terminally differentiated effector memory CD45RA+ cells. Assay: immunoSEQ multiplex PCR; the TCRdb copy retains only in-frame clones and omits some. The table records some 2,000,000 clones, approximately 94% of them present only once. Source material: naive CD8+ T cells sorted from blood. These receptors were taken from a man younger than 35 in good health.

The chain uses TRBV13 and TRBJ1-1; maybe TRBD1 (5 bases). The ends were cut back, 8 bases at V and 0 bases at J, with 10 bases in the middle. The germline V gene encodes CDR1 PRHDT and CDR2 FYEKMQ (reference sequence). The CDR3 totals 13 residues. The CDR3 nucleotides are TGTGCCAGCGTACGGGGCGTGAACACTGAAGCTTTCTTT. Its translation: CASVRGVNTEAFF.

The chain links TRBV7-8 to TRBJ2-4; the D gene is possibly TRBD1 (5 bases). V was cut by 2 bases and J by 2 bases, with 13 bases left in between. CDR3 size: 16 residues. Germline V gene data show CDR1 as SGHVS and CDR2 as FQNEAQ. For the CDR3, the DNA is TGTGCCAGCAGCTTACTAGGGGCTATGACCAAAAACATTCAGTACTTC. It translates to CASSLLGAMTKNIQYF.

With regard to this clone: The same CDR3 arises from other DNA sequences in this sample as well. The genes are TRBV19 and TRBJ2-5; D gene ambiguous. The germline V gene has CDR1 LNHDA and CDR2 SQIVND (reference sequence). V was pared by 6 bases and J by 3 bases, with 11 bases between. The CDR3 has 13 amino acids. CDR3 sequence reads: CASSLDEEETQYF. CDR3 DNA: TGTGCCAGTAGCCTTGATGAAGAAGAGACCCAGTACTTC.

DNA for the CDR3: TGTGCCAGCAGTCAGGGTACGAACACCGGGGAGCTGTTTTTT. It codes for CASSQGTNTGELFF. The V gene is TRBV6-5, the J gene TRBJ2-2; a possible D gene is TRBD1 (5 bases). CDR1 is MNHEY and CDR2 is SVGAGI in the germline V gene. This CDR3 is 14 amino acids long. Trimming removed 5 bases from V and 0 bases from J, with 7 bases in between.

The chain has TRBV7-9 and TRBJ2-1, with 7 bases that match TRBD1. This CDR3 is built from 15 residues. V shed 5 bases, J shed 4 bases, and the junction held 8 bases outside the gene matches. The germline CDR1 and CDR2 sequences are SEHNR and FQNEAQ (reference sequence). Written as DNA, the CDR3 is TGTGCCAGCAGCCCAACAGGGGAAATTTACAATGAGCAGTTCTTC. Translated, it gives CASSPTGEIYNEQFF.

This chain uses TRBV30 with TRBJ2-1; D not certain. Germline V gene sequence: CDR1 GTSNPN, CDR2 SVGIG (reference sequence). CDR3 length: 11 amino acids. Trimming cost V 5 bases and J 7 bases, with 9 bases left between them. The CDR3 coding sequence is TGTGCCTGGGTCGGCGGAAATGAGCAGTTCTTC. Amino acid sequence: CAWVGGNEQFF.

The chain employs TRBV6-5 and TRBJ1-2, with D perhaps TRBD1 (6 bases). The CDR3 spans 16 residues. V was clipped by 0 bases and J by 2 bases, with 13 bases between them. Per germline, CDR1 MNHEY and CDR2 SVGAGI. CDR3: CASSYSAGERNYGYTF. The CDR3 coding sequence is TGTGCCAGCAGTTACTCGGCAGGGGAGAGGAACTATGGCTACACCTTC.

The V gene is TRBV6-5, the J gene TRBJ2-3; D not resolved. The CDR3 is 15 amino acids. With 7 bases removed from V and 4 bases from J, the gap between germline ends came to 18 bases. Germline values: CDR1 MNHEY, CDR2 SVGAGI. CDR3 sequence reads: CASTQSVALSDTQYF. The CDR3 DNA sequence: TGTGCCAGCACCCAATCGGTGGCTCTCTCAGATACGCAGTATTTT.

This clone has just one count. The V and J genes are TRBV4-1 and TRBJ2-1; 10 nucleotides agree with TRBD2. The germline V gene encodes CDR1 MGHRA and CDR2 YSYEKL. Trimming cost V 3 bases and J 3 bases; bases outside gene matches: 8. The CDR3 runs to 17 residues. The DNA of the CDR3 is TGCGCCAGCAGCCAGGGAGGTAGCGGGGGGTTCTACAATGAGCAGTTCTTC. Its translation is CASSQGGSGGFYNEQFF.

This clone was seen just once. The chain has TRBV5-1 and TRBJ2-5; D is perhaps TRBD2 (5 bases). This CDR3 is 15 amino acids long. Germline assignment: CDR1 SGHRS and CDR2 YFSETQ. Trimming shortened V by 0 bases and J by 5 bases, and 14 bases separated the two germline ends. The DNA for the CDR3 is TGCGCCAGCAGCTTGGAGCTGCAGAGGGCCGAGACCCAGTACTTC. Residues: CASSLELQRAETQYF. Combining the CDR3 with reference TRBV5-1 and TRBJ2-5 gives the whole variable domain KAGVTQTPRYLIKTRGQQVTLSCSPISGHRSVSWYQQTPGQGLQFLFEYFSETQRNKGNFPGRFSGRQFSNSRSEMNVSTLELGDSALYLCASSLELQRAETQYFGPGTRLLVL.

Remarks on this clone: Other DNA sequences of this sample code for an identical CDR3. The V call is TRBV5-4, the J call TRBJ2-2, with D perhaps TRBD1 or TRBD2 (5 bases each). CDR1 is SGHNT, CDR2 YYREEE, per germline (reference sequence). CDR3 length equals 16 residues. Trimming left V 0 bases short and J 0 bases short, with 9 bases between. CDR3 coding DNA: TGTGCCAGCAGCTTGGCCGGGGCGGCGAACACCGGGGAGCTGTTTTTT. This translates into CASSLAGAANTGELFF. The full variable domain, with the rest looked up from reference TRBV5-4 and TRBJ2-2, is ETGVTQSPTHLIKTRGQQVTLRCSSQSGHNTVSWYQQALGQGPQFIFQYYREEENGRGNFPPRFSGLQFPNYSSELNVNALELDDSALYLCASSLAGAANTGELFFGEGSRLTVL.

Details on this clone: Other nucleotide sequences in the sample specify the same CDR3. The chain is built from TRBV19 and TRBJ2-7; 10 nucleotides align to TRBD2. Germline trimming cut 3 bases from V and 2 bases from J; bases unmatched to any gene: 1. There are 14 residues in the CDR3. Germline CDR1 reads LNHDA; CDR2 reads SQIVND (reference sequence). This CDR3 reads CASSILAGAYEQYF. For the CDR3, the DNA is TGTGCCAGTAGTATTCTAGCGGGGGCCTACGAGCAGTACTTC.

The CDR3 nucleotides read TGTGCCAGCAGCTTGTTTGACGGCTACGAGCAGTACTTC. Residues: CASSLFDGYEQYF. The chain employs TRBV5-5 and TRBJ2-7; D not resolved. This CDR3 is 13 amino acids long. The V gene's germline CDR1 is SGHKS and CDR2 YYEKEE (reference sequence). Deletions cut 1 base from V and 3 bases from J, with 8 bases between.

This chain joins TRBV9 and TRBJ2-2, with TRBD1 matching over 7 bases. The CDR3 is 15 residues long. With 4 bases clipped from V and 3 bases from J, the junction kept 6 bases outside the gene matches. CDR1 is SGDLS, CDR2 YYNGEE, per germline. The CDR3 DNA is TGTGCCAGCAGCATACCCGGGACAGACACCGGGGAGCTGTTTTTT. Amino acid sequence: CASSIPGTDTGELFF.

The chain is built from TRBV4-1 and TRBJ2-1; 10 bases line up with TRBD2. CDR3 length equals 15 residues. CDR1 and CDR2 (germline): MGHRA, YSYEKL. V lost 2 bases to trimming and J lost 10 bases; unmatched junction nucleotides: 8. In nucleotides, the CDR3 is TGCGCCAGCAGCCAATTTAGCGGGGGGACAGGCGAGCAGTTCTTC. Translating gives CASSQFSGGTGEQFF.

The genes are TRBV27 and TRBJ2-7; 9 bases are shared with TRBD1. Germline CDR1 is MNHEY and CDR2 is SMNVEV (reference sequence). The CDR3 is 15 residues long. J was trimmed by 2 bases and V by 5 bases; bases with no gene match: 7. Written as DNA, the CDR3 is TGTGCCAGCAGTCCGCTGACAGGGGGGACCTACGAGCAGTACTTC. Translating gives CASSPLTGGTYEQYF.

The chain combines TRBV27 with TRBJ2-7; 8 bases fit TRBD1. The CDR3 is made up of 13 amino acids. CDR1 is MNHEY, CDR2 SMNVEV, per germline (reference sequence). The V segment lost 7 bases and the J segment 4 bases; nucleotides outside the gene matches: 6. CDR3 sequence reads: CASKDRERYEQYF. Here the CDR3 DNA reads TGTGCCAGCAAGGACAGGGAGAGGTACGAGCAGTACTTC.

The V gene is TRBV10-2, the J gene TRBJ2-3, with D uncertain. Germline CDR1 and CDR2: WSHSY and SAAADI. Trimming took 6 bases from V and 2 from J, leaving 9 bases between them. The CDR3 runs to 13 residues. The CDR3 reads CASSVLPTDTQYF. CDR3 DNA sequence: TGCGCCAGCAGCGTCCTTCCCACAGATACGCAGTATTTT.

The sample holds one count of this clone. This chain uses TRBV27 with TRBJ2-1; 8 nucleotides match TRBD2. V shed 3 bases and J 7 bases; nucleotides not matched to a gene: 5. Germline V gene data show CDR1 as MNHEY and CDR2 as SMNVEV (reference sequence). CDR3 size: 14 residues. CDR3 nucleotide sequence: TGTGCCAGCAGTTTTAACGGGGGGGTTAATGAGCAGTTCTTC. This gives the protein CASSFNGGVNEQFF.

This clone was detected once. DNA of the CDR3: TGTGCCAGCAGCCAAACTAGCGGGGGGAGTTACGAGCAGTACTTC. Translation gives CASSQTSGGSYEQYF. This chain uses TRBV7-8 with TRBJ2-7; TRBD2 matches 12 bases. With V trimmed by 5 bases and J by 4 bases, 6 bases remained unmatched. The CDR3 extends over 15 amino acids. In germline, CDR1 is SGHVS, CDR2 FQNEAQ.

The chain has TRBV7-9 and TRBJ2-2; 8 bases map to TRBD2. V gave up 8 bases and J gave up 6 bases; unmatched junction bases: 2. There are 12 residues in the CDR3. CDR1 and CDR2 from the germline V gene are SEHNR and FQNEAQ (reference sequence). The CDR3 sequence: CASPAGAGELFF. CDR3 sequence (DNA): TGTGCCAGCCCAGCGGGGGCCGGGGAGCTGTTTTTT. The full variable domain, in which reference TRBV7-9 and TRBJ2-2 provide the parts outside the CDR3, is DTGVSQNPRHKITKRGQNVTFRCDPISEHNRLYWYRQTLGQGPEFLTYFQNEAQLEKSRLLSDRFSAERPKGSFSTLEIQRTEQGDSAMYLCASPAGAGELFFGEGSRLTVL.

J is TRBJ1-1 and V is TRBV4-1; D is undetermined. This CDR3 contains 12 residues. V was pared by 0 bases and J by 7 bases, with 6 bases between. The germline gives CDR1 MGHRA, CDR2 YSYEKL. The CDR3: CASSQDYSEAFF. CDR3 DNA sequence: TGCGCCAGCAGCCAAGATTACAGTGAAGCTTTCTTT.

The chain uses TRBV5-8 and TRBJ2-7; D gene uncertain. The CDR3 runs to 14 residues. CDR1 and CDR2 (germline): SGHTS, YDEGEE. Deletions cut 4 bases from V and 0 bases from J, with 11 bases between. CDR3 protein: CASSLAESSYEQYF. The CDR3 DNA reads TGTGCCAGCAGCCTCGCGGAGAGCTCCTACGAGCAGTACTTC.

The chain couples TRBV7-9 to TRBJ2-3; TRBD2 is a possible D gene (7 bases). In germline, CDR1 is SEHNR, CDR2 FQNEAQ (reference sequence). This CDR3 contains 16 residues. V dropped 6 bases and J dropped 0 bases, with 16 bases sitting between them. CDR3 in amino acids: CASRGGDTSSTDTQYF. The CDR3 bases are TGTGCCAGCAGGGGAGGGGACACATCTAGCACAGATACGCAGTATTTT.

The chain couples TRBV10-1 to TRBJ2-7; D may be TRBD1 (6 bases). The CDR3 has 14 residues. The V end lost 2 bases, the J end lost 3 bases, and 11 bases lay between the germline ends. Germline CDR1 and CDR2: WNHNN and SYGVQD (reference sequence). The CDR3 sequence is CASSEGPGVYEQYF. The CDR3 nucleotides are TGCGCCAGCAGTGAGGGGCCAGGGGTCTACGAGCAGTACTTC.

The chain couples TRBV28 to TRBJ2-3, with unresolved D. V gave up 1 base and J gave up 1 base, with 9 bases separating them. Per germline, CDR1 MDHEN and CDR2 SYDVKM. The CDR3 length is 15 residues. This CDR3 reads CASSLLDRRTDTQYF. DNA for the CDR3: TGTGCCAGCAGTTTATTAGATAGACGCACAGATACGCAGTATTTT.

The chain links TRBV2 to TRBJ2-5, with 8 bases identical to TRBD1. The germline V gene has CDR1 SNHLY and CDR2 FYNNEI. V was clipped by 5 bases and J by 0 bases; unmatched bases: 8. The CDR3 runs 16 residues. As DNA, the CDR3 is TGTGCCAGCAGTTACTTACCGGGACAGGACCAAGAGACCCAGTACTTC. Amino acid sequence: CASSYLPGQDQETQYF.

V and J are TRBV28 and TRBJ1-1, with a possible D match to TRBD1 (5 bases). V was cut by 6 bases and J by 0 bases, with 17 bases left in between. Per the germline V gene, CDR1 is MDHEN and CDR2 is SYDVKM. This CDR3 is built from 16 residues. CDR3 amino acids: CASSYNPTELNTEAFF. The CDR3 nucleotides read TGTGCCAGCAGCTACAACCCGACAGAATTGAACACTGAAGCTTTCTTT.

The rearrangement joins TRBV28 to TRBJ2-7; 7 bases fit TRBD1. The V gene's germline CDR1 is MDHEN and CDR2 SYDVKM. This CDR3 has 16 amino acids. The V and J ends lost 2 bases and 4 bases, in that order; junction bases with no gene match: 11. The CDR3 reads CASSLGLRQGHYEQYF. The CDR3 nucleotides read TGTGCCAGCAGTTTAGGTTTGAGACAGGGCCATTACGAGCAGTACTTC. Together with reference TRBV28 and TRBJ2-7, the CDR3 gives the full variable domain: DVKVTQSSRYLVKRTGEKVFLECVQDMDHENMFWYRQDPGLGLRLIYFSYDVKMKEKGDIPEGYSVSREKKERFSLILESASTNQTSMYLCASSLGLRQGHYEQYFGPGTRLTVT.

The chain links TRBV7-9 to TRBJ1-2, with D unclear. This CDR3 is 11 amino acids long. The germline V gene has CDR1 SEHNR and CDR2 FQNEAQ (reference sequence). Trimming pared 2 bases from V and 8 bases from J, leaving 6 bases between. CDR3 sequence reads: CASSLWEGYTF. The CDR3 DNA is TGTGCCAGCAGCTTATGGGAAGGCTACACCTTC.